Described below is a single T cell receptor (beta chain) sequence and its context. Its cognate antigen is unknown. The data are from a study of cytomegalovirus exposure and HLA in healthy donors. Points from the study as a whole: CMV serostatus was the only recorded immune exposure for donors.

The CDR3 sequence is 13 residues long. Trimming cost V 6 bases and J 7 bases; bases outside gene matches: 10. The V gene's germline CDR1 is SQVTM and CDR2 ANQGSEA. With 60 Vbeta and 13 Jbeta primers, the PCR was carried out. Sequenced by immunoSEQ multiplex PCR; TCRdb stores in-frame clones only, minus some. This sample's clone table lists around 33,000 clones. This TCR was recovered from a man aged 35 to 55 in good health and CMV-seronegative. The sequenced sample consisted of PBMCs. This rearrangement joins TRBV29-1 to TRBJ1-1; 8 positions agree with TRBD1. The CDR3 nucleotides read TGCAGCGTGGCCCCTAGACAGGGGAATGAAGCTTTCTTT. Protein: CSVAPRQGNEAFF.